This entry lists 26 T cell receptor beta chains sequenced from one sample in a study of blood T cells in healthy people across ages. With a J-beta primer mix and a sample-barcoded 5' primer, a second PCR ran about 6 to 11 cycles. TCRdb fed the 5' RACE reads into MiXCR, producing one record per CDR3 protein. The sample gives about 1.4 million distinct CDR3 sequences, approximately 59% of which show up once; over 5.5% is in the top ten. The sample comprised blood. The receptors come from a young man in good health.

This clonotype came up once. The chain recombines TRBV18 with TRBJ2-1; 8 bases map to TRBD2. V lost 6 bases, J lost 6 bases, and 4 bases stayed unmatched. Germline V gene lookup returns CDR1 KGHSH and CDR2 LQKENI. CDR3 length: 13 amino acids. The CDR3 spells CASSRTSINEQFF. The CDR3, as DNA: TGTGCCAGCTCTAGGACTAGCATCAATGAGCAGTTCTTC. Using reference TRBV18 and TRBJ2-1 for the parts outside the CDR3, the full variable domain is NAGVMQNPRHLVRRRGQEARLRCSPMKGHSHVYWYRQLPEEGLKFMVYLQKENIIDESGMPKERFSAEFPKEGPSILRIQQVVRGDSAAYFCASSRTSINEQFFGPGTRLTVL.

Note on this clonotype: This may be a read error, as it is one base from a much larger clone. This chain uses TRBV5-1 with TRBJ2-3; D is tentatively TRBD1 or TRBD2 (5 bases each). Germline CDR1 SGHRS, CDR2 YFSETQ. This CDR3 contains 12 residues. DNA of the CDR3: TGCGCCAGCAACTTGGGGGAAGATACGCAGTATTTT. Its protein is CASNLGEDTQYF.

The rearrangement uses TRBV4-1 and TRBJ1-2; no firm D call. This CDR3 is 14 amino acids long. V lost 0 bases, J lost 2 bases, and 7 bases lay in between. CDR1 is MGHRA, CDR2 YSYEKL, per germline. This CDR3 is CASSQEYFNYGYTF. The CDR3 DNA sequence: TGCGCCAGCAGCCAAGAGTACTTCAACTATGGCTACACCTTC.

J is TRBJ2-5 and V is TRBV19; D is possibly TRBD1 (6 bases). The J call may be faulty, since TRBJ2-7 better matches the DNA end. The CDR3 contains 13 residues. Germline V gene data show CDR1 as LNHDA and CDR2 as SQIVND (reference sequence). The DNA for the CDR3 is TGTGCCAGTAGTATGGACAGAGATTACGAGCAGTACTTC. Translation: CASSMDRDYEQYF.

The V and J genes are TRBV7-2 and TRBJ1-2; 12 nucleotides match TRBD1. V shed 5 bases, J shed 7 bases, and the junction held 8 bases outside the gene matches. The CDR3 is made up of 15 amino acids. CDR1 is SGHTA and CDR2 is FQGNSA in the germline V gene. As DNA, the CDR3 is TGTGCCAGCAGCCCAGCGGGACAGGGGGCCCGTGGCTACACCTTC. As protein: CASSPAGQGARGYTF.

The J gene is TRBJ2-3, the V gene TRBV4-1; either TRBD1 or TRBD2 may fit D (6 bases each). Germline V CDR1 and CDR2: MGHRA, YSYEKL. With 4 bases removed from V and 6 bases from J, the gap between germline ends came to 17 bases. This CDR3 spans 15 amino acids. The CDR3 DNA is TGCGCCAGCAGCCGAGTAGGGGGGCGGTTTGATACGCAGTATTTT. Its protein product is CASSRVGGRFDTQYF.

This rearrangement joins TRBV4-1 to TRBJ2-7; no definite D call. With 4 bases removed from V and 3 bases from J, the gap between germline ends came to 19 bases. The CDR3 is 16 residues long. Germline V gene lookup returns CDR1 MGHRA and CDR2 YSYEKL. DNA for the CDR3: TGCGCCAGCAGCCCGCTGACAAATTCCCCCTTCTACGAGCAGTACTTC. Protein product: CASSPLTNSPFYEQYF.

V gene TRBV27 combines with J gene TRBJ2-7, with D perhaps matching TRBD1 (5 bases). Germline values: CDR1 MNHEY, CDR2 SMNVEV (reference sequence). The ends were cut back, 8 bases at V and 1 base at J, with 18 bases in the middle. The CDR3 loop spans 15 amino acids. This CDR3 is CASSKRTTPSYEQYF. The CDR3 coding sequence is TGTGCCAGCTCTAAAAGGACAACGCCTTCCTACGAGCAGTACTTC.

The CDR3 DNA reads as TGTGCCAGCAGCCAAGGCTTGGTCGGGGCGGGGTCCCTCTCTGGGGCCAACGTCCTGACTTTC. Translation gives CASSQGLVGAGSLSGANVLTF. The rearrangement joins TRBV4-2 to TRBJ2-6; TRBD2 might be the D (6 bases). The CDR3 contains 21 residues. The germline gives CDR1 LGHNA, CDR2 YNFKEQ. The V and J ends lost 1 base and 0 bases respectively, with 22 bases between them.

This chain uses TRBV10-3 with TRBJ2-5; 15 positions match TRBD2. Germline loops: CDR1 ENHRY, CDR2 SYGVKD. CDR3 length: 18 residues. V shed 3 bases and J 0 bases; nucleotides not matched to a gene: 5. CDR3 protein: CAISEGTSGGLYQETQYF. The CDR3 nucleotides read TGTGCCATCAGTGAAGGGACTAGCGGGGGGCTGTACCAAGAGACCCAGTACTTC.

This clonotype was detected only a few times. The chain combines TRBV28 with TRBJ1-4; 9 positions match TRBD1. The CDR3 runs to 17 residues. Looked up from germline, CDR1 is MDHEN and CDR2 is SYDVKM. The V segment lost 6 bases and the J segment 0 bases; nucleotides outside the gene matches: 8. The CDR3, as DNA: TGTGCCAGCAGCCCTGGGACAGGGTTCGCAACTAATGAAAAACTGTTTTTT. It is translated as CASSPGTGFATNEKLFF. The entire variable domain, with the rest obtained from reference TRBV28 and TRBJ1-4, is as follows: DVKVTQSSRYLVKRTGEKVFLECVQDMDHENMFWYRQDPGLGLRLIYFSYDVKMKEKGDIPEGYSVSREKKERFSLILESASTNQTSMYLCASSPGTGFATNEKLFFGSGTQLSVL.

In DNA form, the CDR3 reads TGTGCCAGCGGTACACTCGAGGCGTATGGCTACACCTTC. Translating it yields CASGTLEAYGYTF. This sequence joins TRBV27 and TRBJ1-2; D is unresolved. Trimming removed 8 bases at V and 5 bases at J, with 15 bases between. CDR3 length equals 13 residues. CDR1 is MNHEY and CDR2 is SMNVEV in the germline V gene (reference sequence).

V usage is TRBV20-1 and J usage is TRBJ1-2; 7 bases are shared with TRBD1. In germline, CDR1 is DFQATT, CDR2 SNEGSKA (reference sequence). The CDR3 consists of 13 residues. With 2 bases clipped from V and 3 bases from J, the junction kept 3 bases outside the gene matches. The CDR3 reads CSARLGQDYGYTF. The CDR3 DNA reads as TGCAGTGCTAGACTTGGACAGGACTATGGCTACACCTTC.

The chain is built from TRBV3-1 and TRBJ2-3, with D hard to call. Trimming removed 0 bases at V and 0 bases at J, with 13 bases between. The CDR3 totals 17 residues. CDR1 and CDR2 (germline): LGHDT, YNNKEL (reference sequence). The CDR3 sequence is CASSQDSALLSTDTQYF. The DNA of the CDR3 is TGTGCCAGCAGCCAAGACTCGGCTCTCCTGAGCACAGATACGCAGTATTTT.

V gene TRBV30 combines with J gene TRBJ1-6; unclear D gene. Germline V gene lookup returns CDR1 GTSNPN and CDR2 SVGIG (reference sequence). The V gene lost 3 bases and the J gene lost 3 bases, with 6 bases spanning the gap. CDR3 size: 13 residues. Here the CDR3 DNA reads TGTGCCTGGAGGGGTTACTATAATTCACCCCTCCACTTT. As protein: CAWRGYYNSPLHF.

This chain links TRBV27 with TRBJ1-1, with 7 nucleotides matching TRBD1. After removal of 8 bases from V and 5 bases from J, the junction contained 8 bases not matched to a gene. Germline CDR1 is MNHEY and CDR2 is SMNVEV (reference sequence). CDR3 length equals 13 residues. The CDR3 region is CASRTGVGTEAFF. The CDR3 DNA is TGTGCCAGCCGAACAGGGGTTGGGACTGAAGCTTTCTTT.

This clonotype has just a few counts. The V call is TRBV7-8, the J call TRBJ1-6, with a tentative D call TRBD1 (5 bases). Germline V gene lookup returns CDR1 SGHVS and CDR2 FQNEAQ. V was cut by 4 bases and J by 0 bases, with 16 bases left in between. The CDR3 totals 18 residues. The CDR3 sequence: CASSWDPRSSSYNSPLHF. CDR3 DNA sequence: TGTGCCAGCAGCTGGGACCCAAGGTCGAGCTCCTATAATTCACCCCTCCACTTT.

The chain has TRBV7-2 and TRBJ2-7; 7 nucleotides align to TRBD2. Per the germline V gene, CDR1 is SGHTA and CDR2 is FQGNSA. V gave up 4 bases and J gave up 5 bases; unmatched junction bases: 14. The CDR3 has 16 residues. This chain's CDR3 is CASSSQTSPTPHEQYF. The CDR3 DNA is TGTGCCAGCAGCTCCCAGACTAGCCCGACACCCCACGAGCAGTACTTC.

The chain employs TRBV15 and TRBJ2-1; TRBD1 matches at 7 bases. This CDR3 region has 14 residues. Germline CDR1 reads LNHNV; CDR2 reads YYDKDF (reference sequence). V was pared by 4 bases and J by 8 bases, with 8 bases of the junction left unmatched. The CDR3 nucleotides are TGTGCCACCAGCATCAGACAGGGAGCCCATGAGCAGTTCTTC. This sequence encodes CATSIRQGAHEQFF.

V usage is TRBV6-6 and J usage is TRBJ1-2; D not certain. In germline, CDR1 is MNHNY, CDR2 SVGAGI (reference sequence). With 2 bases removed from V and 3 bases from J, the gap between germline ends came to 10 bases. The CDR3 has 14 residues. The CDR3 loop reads CASSYATDHYGYTF. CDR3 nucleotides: TGTGCCAGCAGTTACGCCACCGACCACTATGGCTACACCTTC.

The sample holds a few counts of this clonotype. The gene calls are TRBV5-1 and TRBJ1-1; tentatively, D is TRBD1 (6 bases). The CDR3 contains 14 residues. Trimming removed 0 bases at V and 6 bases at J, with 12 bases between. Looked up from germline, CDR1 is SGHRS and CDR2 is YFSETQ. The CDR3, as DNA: TGCGCCAGCAGCTTGGTAGGGGACATCGCTGAAGCTTTCTTT. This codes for CASSLVGDIAEAFF.

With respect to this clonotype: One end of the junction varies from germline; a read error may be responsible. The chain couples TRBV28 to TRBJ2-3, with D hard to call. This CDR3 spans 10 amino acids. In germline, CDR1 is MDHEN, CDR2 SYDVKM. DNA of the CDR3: TGTGCCAGCAGTACAGCTACGCAGTATTTT. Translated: CASSTATQYF. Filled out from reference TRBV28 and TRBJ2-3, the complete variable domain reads DVKVTQSSRYLVKRTGEKVFLECVQDMDHENMFWYRQDPGLGLRLIYFSYDVKMKEKGDIPEGYSVSREKKERFSLILESASTNQTSMYLCASSTATQYFGPGTRLTVL.

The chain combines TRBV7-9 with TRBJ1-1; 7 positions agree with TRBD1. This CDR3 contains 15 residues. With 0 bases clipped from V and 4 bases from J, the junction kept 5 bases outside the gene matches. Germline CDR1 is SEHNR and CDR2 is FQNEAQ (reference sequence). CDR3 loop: CASSLAQGMGTEAFF. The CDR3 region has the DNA TGTGCCAGCAGCTTAGCACAGGGGATGGGCACTGAAGCTTTCTTT.

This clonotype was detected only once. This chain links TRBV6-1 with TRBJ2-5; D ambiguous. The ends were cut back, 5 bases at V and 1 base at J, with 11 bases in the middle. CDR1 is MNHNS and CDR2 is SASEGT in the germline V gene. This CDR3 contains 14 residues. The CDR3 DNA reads TGTGCCAGCAGTACAGCTCTGCTCCAAGAGACCCAGTACTTC. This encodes CASSTALLQETQYF.

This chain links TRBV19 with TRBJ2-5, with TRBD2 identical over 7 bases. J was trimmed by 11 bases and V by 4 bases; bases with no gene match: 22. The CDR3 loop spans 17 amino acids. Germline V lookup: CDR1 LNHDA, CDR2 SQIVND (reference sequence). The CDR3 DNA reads TGTGCCAGTAGTACCCCTCTTGGGCGGGAGAGGTTCGATGAGCAGTACTTC. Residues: CASSTPLGRERFDEQYF.

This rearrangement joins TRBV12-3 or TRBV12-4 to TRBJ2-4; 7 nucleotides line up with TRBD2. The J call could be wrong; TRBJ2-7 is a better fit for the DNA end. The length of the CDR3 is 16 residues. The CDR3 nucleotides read TGTGCCAGCAGTTTAGACTTAGCGGGCTTTACCTACGAGCAGTACTTC. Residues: CASSLDLAGFTYEQYF.